This TCR beta chain was captured by sequencing in a study of cytomegalovirus exposure and HLA in healthy donors. CDR3 length: 17 residues. V lost 0 bases to trimming and J lost 2 bases; unmatched junction nucleotides: 5. From germline, CDR1 is LGHNA and CDR2 YSLEER. Method: immunoSEQ multiplex PCR; TCRdb's copy keeps in-frame clones and lacks some. The data show approximately 57,000 clones, with just over 90% seen just once and 4.5% to 6% held by the top ten. V usage is TRBV4-3 and J usage is TRBJ2-5; TRBD2 agrees at 11 bases. Source material: PBMCs. The source of this sequence is a woman between 18 and 29 years old in good health and CMV-seronegative. The CDR3 DNA reads as TGCGCCAGCAGCCAAGATATAGCGGGAGGGCTACAAGAGACCCAGTACTTC. Its translation is CASSQDIAGGLQETQYF.